Following are 25 T cell receptor beta chains from one sample sequenced in a study of blood T cell repertoires in COVID-19. TCRdb's copy holds only in-frame clones and misses some; the assay was immunoSEQ multiplex PCR. The sample includes about 200,000 clones, about 81% of them seen just once. The specimen was peripheral blood. These receptors were collected from a woman aged 70 to 79 with COVID-19, enrolled during active disease.

This clone came up a few times. This sequence joins TRBV25-1 and TRBJ1-2; 8 nucleotides agree with TRBD1. Germline CDR1 and CDR2: MGHDK and SYGVNS. The CDR3 is 14 residues long. The J segment lost 12 bases and the V segment lost 0 bases, leaving 9 bases of the junction unmatched. This CDR3 is CASSEYGQGMGNTF. In DNA, the CDR3 is TGTGCCAGCAGTGAATACGGACAGGGTATGGGGAACACCTTC.

This clone was seen repeatedly, ten times or more. The chain employs TRBV28 and TRBJ1-2, with a weak D call TRBD1 (5 bases). The V gene lost 6 bases and the J gene lost 8 bases, with 22 bases spanning the gap. Germline CDR1 is MDHEN and CDR2 is SYDVKM. There are 15 residues in the CDR3. Here the CDR3 reads CASSFLGQSGKGYTF. The CDR3 DNA reads as TGTGCCAGCAGCTTCCTGGGGCAGTCGGGTAAGGGCTACACCTTC.

This clone came up once. The chain couples TRBV29-1 to TRBJ1-3; 7 bases are shared with TRBD1. J gave up 4 bases and V 6 bases, and 6 bases lay outside the gene matches. The CDR3 covers 13 residues. The germline V gene encodes CDR1 SQVTM and CDR2 ANQGSEA. The CDR3 spells CSVQGSAGNTIYF. The DNA for the CDR3 is TGCAGCGTACAGGGGAGTGCGGGAAACACCATATATTTT.

The chain combines TRBV10-3 with TRBJ2-2; 7 bases are a match to TRBD2. V was pared by 8 bases and J by 1 base, with 10 bases of the junction left unmatched. The CDR3 has 16 amino acids. Germline V CDR1 and CDR2: ENHRY, SYGVKD. The CDR3 region is CAIFPGASGNTGELFF. The CDR3 nucleotides are TGTGCCATCTTTCCTGGGGCTAGCGGGAACACCGGGGAGCTGTTTTTT.

A few counts support this clone. The chain employs TRBV7-9 and TRBJ1-6, with a possible D match to TRBD1 (5 bases). This CDR3 is 15 amino acids long. The V and J ends lost 1 base and 8 bases respectively, with 12 bases between them. Germline V gene data show CDR1 as SEHNR and CDR2 as FQNEAQ (reference sequence). DNA for the CDR3: TGTGCCAGCAGCTTAGTGGGGGGGAAGCATTCACCCCTCCACTTT. It encodes CASSLVGGKHSPLHF.

As DNA, the CDR3 is TGTGCCAGCAGCTTAGGGGGGGGGAATGAAAAACTGTTTTTT. This translates into CASSLGGGNEKLFF. The chain employs TRBV5-4 and TRBJ1-4, with D maybe TRBD1 (6 bases). This CDR3 contains 14 residues. Germline CDR1 SGHNT, CDR2 YYREEE (reference sequence). V was cut by 2 bases and J by 5 bases, with 10 bases left in between. The complete variable domain, with remaining parts taken from reference TRBV5-4 and TRBJ1-4, reads ETGVTQSPTHLIKTRGQQVTLRCSSQSGHNTVSWYQQALGQGPQFIFQYYREEENGRGNFPPRFSGLQFPNYSSELNVNALELDDSALYLCASSLGGGNEKLFFGSGTQLSVL.

The rearrangement uses TRBV5-1 and TRBJ1-5; 9 nucleotides align to TRBD1. Unmatched junction bases numbered 4, after V lost 0 bases and J lost 3 bases. CDR1 and CDR2 from the germline V gene are SGHRS and YFSETQ. This CDR3 contains 16 residues. The CDR3 coding sequence is TGCGCCAGCAGCTTGGGGGACAGGGACTACAATCAGCCCCAGCATTTT. Amino acids: CASSLGDRDYNQPQHF. The full variable domain, completed using reference TRBV5-1 and TRBJ1-5, is KAGVTQTPRYLIKTRGQQVTLSCSPISGHRSVSWYQQTPGQGLQFLFEYFSETQRNKGNFPGRFSGRQFSNSRSEMNVSTLELGDSALYLCASSLGDRDYNQPQHFGDGTRLSIL.

The chain has TRBV5-1 and TRBJ2-7; 13 bases align to TRBD2. Looked up from germline, CDR1 is SGHRS and CDR2 is YFSETQ. CDR3 length: 18 residues. Unmatched junction bases numbered 8, after V lost 2 bases and J lost 0 bases. The CDR3: CASSFMTRTSGSSYEQYF. In nucleotides, the CDR3 is TGCGCCAGCAGCTTCATGACCCGGACTAGCGGGAGCTCCTACGAGCAGTACTTC. Drawing the rest from reference TRBV5-1 and TRBJ2-7, the complete variable domain is KAGVTQTPRYLIKTRGQQVTLSCSPISGHRSVSWYQQTPGQGLQFLFEYFSETQRNKGNFPGRFSGRQFSNSRSEMNVSTLELGDSALYLCASSFMTRTSGSSYEQYFGPGTRLTVT.

Written as DNA, the CDR3 is TGTGCCAGCTCTAAGCGACGAACGGGCGAGCAGTACTTC. Encoded protein: CASSKRRTGEQYF. V is TRBV28 and J is TRBJ2-7; unclear D gene. The CDR3 sequence is 13 residues long. Trimming cost V 8 bases and J 6 bases, with 17 bases left between them. Germline CDR1 MDHEN, CDR2 SYDVKM.

CDR3 sequence reads: CASSQTQGWGTGELFF. DNA of the CDR3: TGCGCCAGCAGCCAAACGCAGGGGTGGGGCACCGGGGAGCTGTTTTTT. The chain has TRBV4-1 and TRBJ2-2, with D maybe TRBD1 (6 bases). The CDR3 has 16 amino acids. Germline assignment: CDR1 MGHRA and CDR2 YSYEKL. Trimming shortened V by 2 bases and J by 4 bases, and 14 bases separated the two germline ends.

DNA of the CDR3: TGTGCCTCGCGGGCAGGGGCCAACTATGGCTACACCTTC. This gives the protein CASRAGANYGYTF. The chain has TRBV19 and TRBJ1-2; D perhaps matches TRBD1 (6 bases). This CDR3 region has 13 residues. CDR1 and CDR2 (germline): LNHDA, SQIVND (reference sequence). V was clipped by 11 bases and J by 2 bases, with 15 bases between them.

The chain is built from TRBV7-9 and TRBJ2-7; TRBD1 aligns across 7 bases. CDR3 size: 15 residues. Unmatched junction bases numbered 12, after V lost 5 bases and J lost 5 bases. The germline V gene has CDR1 SEHNR and CDR2 FQNEAQ (reference sequence). The CDR3 region has the DNA TGTGCCAGCAGCCCTGGGGGCAGGGGGTATCACGAGCAGTACTTC. It yields the protein CASSPGGRGYHEQYF.

The chain combines TRBV3-1 (or the pseudogene TRBV3-2) with TRBJ1-1; no firm D call. Germline V gene data show CDR1 as LGHDT and CDR2 as YNNKEL (reference sequence). This CDR3 is 16 amino acids long. Between the trimmed V and J ends, which lost 0 bases and 4 bases, there was a span of 15 bases. The CDR3 loop reads CASSQEVARVGTEAFF. DNA of the CDR3: TGTGCCAGCAGCCAAGAAGTAGCACGGGTGGGCACTGAAGCTTTCTTT.

About this clone itself: Distinct nucleotide sequences in the sample also encode this CDR3. The gene calls are TRBV18 and TRBJ1-5; D is possibly TRBD1 (5 bases). The CDR3 totals 13 residues. CDR1 and CDR2 from the germline V gene are KGHSH and LQKENI. The ends were cut back, 2 bases at V and 5 bases at J, with 7 bases in the middle. The CDR3 region is CASSPSRDQPQHF. The CDR3, as DNA: TGTGCCAGCTCACCAAGCAGGGATCAGCCCCAGCATTTT.

V usage is TRBV7-3 and J usage is TRBJ2-1; TRBD2 matches at 9 bases. CDR1 and CDR2 (germline): SGHTA, FQGTGA. The CDR3 loop spans 14 amino acids. Germline trimming cut 2 bases from V and 5 bases from J; bases unmatched to any gene: 1. CDR3 amino acids: CASSLSSGNNEQFF. The CDR3 DNA reads as TGTGCCAGCAGCTTATCTAGCGGGAACAATGAGCAGTTCTTC.

The chain combines TRBV5-1 with TRBJ1-1, with 7 bases fitting TRBD1. CDR3 size: 17 residues. Germline trimming cut 5 bases from V and 0 bases from J; bases unmatched to any gene: 13. Looked up from germline, CDR1 is SGHRS and CDR2 is YFSETQ. The CDR3, as DNA: TGCGCCAGCAGTGCCGAGGACAGGAAGCAAGTGAACACTGAAGCTTTCTTT. This codes for CASSAEDRKQVNTEAFF.

The chain combines TRBV19 with TRBJ2-7; D might be TRBD2 (6 bases). The CDR3 is made up of 15 amino acids. Germline V gene data show CDR1 as LNHDA and CDR2 as SQIVND (reference sequence). Between the trimmed V and J ends, which lost 4 bases and 0 bases, there was a span of 13 bases. Here the CDR3 reads CASSSPGAASYEQYF. In DNA, the CDR3 is TGTGCCAGTAGTAGTCCGGGAGCGGCCTCCTACGAGCAGTACTTC.

The chain combines TRBV2 with TRBJ1-5; D unclear. CDR1 is SNHLY, CDR2 FYNNEI, per germline. This CDR3 region has 14 residues. Trimming removed 4 bases from V and 0 bases from J, with 7 bases in between. The CDR3 nucleotides read TGTGCCAGCAGTGCAGTGAATAGCAATCAGCCCCAGCATTTT. It yields the protein CASSAVNSNQPQHF. The whole variable domain, filled in from reference TRBV2 and TRBJ1-5, reads EPEVTQTPSHQVTQMGQEVILRCVPISNHLYFYWYRQILGQKVEFLVSFYNNEISEKSEIFDDQFSVERPDGSNFTLKIRSTKLEDSAMYFCASSAVNSNQPQHFGDGTRLSIL.

The J gene is TRBJ2-3, the V gene TRBV7-2, with 10 positions matching TRBD2. Trimming took 1 base from V and 1 from J; bases not matched to a gene: 5. Per the germline V gene, CDR1 is SGHTA and CDR2 is FQGNSA. The CDR3 is 17 residues long. CDR3 sequence: CASSLGHGLAGTDTQYF. CDR3 in DNA: TGTGCCAGCAGCTTAGGTCACGGACTAGCGGGCACAGATACGCAGTATTTT.

The chain recombines TRBV29-1 with TRBJ1-3; 8 bases line up with TRBD1. Looked up from germline, CDR1 is SQVTM and CDR2 is ANQGSEA. The length of the CDR3 is 12 residues. The V and J ends lost 7 bases and 7 bases, in that order; junction bases with no gene match: 6. This CDR3 reads CSADRGSNTIYF. For the CDR3, the DNA is TGCAGCGCAGACAGGGGCAGTAACACCATATATTTT.

The V call is TRBV10-3, the J call TRBJ1-1; 12 bases agree with TRBD1. Germline values: CDR1 ENHRY, CDR2 SYGVKD. The trim removed 4 bases at V and 0 bases at J, leaving 15 bases unmatched. The CDR3 consists of 20 residues. CDR3 loop: CAISGGQGALTLKMNTEAFF. The CDR3 DNA follows: TGTGCCATCAGTGGGGGACAGGGGGCCTTAACTCTTAAAATGAACACTGAAGCTTTCTTT.

CDR3 in amino acids: CASSFSSYNEQFF. The CDR3 DNA reads as TGTGCCAGCAGCTTCAGCTCCTACAATGAGCAGTTCTTC. J is TRBJ2-1 and V is TRBV7-8; D gene unclear. Germline V gene lookup returns CDR1 SGHVS and CDR2 FQNEAQ. The CDR3 has 13 amino acids. V lost 3 bases, J lost 0 bases, and 3 bases lay in between.

This clone was picked up many times. The V and J genes are TRBV18 and TRBJ2-2, with D maybe TRBD2 (6 bases). Trimming took off 6 bases at V and 1 base at J, with 9 bases between the two ends. The CDR3 loop spans 14 amino acids. Germline V gene lookup returns CDR1 KGHSH and CDR2 LQKENI. The CDR3 bases are TGTGCCAGCTCCGGACTACGGAACACCGGGGAGCTGTTTTTT. Amino acids: CASSGLRNTGELFF.

This chain connects TRBV7-9 to TRBJ2-5, with a weak D call TRBD2 (6 bases). The CDR3 has 15 amino acids. Germline V gene lookup returns CDR1 SEHNR and CDR2 FQNEAQ (reference sequence). V lost 5 bases, J lost 5 bases, and 18 bases lay in between. CDR3 in amino acids: CASSPQRAGRETQYF. The DNA for the CDR3 is TGTGCCAGCAGCCCACAGCGGGCAGGGAGGGAGACCCAGTACTTC. The complete variable domain, with remaining parts taken from reference TRBV7-9 and TRBJ2-5, reads DTGVSQNPRHKITKRGQNVTFRCDPISEHNRLYWYRQTLGQGPEFLTYFQNEAQLEKSRLLSDRFSAERPKGSFSTLEIQRTEQGDSAMYLCASSPQRAGRETQYFGPGTRLLVL.

The rearrangement links TRBV24-1 to TRBJ1-5, with a weak D call TRBD1 (6 bases). CDR3 length: 17 residues. Trimming shortened V by 3 bases and J by 2 bases, and 16 bases separated the two germline ends. In germline, CDR1 is KGHDR, CDR2 SFDVKD. CDR3 amino acids: CATSDGGRGTGNQPQHF. CDR3 in DNA: TGTGCCACCAGTGATGGGGGGCGGGGGACTGGCAATCAGCCCCAGCATTTT.